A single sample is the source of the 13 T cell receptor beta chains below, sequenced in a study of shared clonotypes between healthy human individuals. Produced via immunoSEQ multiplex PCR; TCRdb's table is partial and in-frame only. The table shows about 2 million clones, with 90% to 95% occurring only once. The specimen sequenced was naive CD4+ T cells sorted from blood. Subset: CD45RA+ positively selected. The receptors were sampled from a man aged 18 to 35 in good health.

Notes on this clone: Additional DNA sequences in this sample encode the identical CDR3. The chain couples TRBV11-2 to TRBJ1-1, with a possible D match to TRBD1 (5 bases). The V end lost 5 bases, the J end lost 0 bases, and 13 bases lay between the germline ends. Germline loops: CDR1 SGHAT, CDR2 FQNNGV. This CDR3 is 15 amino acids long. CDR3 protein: CASSQTGTLNTEAFF. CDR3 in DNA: TGTGCCAGCAGCCAAACCGGGACCCTGAACACTGAAGCTTTCTTT. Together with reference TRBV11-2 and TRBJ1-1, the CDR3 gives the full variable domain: EAGVAQSPRYKIIEKRQSVAFWCNPISGHATLYWYQQILGQGPKLLIQFQNNGVVDDSQLPKDRFSAERLKGVDSTLKIQPAKLEDSAVYLCASSQTGTLNTEAFFGQGTRLTVV.

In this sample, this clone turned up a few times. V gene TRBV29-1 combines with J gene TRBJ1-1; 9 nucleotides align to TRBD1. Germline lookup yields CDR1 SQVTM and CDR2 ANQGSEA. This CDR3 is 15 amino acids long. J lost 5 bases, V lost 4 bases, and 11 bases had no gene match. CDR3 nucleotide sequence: TGCAGCGTTGTTCCCCAACCGGGACAGGGAACTGAAGCTTTCTTT. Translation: CSVVPQPGQGTEAFF.

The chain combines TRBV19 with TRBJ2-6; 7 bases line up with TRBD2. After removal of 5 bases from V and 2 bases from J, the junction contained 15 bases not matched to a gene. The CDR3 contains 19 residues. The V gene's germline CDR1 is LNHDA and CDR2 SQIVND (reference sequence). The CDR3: CASSGLGQRDFTGANVLTF. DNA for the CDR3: TGTGCCAGTAGTGGGCTTGGGCAGCGGGATTTCACTGGGGCCAACGTCCTGACTTTC.

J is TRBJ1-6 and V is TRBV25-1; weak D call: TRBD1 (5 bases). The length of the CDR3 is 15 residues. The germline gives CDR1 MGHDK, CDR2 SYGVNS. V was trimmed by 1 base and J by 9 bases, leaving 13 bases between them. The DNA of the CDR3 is TGTGCCAGCAGTGAATTCGGGGGTGGGAGTTCACCCCTCCACTTT. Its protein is CASSEFGGGSSPLHF.

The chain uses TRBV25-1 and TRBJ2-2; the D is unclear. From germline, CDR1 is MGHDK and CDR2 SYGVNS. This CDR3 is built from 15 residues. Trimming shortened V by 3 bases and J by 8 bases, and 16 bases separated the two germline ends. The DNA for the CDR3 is TGTGCCAGCAGTGATTCTCGGCAGGTATCGGGGGAGCTGTTTTTT. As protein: CASSDSRQVSGELFF.

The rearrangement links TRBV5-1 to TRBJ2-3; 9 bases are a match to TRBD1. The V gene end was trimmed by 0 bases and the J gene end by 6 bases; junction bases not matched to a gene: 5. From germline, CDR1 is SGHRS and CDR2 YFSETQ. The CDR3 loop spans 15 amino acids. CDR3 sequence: CASSLGTGGWDTQYF. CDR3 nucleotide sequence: TGCGCCAGCAGCTTGGGAACAGGGGGCTGGGATACGCAGTATTTT.

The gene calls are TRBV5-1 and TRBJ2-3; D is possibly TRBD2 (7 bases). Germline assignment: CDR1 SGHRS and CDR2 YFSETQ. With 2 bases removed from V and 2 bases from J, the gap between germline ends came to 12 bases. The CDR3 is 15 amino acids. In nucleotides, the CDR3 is TGCGCCAGCAGCTTCGGGGGGCGATTCACAGATACGCAGTATTTT. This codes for CASSFGGRFTDTQYF.

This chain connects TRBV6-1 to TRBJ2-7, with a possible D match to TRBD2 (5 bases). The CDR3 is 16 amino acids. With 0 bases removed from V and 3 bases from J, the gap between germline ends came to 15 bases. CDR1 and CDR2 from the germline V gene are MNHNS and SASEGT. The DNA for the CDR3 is TGTGCCAGCAGTGAAGCGCGAACGGCCGGACTCTACGAGCAGTACTTC. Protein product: CASSEARTAGLYEQYF.

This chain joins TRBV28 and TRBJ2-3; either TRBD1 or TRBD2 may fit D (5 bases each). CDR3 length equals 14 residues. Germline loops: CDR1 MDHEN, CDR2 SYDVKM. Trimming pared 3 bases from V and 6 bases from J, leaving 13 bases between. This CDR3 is CASSFLGVADTQYF. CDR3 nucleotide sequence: TGTGCCAGCAGTTTTTTGGGGGTTGCCGATACGCAGTATTTT.

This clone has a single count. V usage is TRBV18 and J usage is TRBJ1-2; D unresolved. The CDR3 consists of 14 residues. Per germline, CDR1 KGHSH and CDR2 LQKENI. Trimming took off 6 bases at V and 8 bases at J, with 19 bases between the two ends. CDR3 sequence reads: CASSLWGEEYGYTF. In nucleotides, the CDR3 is TGTGCCAGCTCGCTATGGGGTGAGGAATACGGCTACACCTTC.

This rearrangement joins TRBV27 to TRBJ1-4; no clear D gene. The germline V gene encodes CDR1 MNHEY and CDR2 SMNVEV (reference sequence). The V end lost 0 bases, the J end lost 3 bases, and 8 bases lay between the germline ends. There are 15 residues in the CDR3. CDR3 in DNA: TGTGCCAGCAGTTTATCACTGTGGCCTAATGAAAAACTGTTTTTT. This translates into CASSLSLWPNEKLFF.

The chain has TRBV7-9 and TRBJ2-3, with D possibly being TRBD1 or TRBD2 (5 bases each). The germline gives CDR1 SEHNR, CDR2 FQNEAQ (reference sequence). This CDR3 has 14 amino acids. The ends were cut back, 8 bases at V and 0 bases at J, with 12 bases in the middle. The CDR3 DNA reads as TGTGCCAGCCGGGGCGACCGGAGCACAGATACGCAGTATTTT. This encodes CASRGDRSTDTQYF.

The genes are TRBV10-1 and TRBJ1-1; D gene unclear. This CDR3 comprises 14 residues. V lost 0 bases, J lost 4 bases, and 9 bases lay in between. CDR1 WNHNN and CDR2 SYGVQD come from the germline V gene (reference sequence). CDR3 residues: CASSESTTRTEAFF. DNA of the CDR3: TGCGCCAGCAGTGAGTCGACGACGCGCACTGAAGCTTTCTTT.